The rows below give T cell receptor beta chains drawn from one sample of a study of post-analysis software for immune sequencing data. MiXCR, run by TCRdb on the PCR reads, gives a single entry per CDR3 protein. The data show approximately 660,000 distinct CDR3 sequences, 55% to 70% seen once. The material sequenced was blood. The receptors derive from a girl aged 2 to 9 with multiple sclerosis. Each CDR3 is given with its conserved first and last residue. The order of the fields is J gene, V gene, D gene, clone size, CDR3 protein, CDR3 DNA. D genes are given only for firm matches. The listing skips clone size in some rows; elsewhere it reads once, few, many or a size class.

TRBJ1-5 TRBV6-5 . . CASSREYSAAQHF TGTGCCAGCAGTCGGGAATACAGTGCGGCCCAGCATTTT
TRBJ2-7 TRBV29-1 . . CSVEDPGGYEQYF TGCAGCGTTGAAGATCCCGGGGGATACGAGCAGTACTTC
TRBJ2-3 TRBV7-8 TRBD2 . CASSLVAGEGADTQYF TGTGCCAGCAGCTTAGTAGCGGGAGAGGGGGCAGATACGCAGTATTTT
TRBJ1-2 TRBV6-2/TRBV6-3 TRBD1 . CASSRGQGDGGYTF TGTGCCAGCAGCCGTGGACAGGGCGACGGTGGCTACACCTTC
TRBJ2-7 TRBV7-8 . . CASSFVGSVPWNSYEQYF TGTGCCAGCAGCTTTGTCGGATCCGTCCCGTGGAACTCCTACGAGCAGTACTTC
TRBJ2-3 TRBV5-1 . . CASSSGSNRDTQYF TGCGCCAGCAGCTCCGGGTCAAATCGAGATACGCAGTATTTT
TRBJ1-2 TRBV20-1 . . CSGTPGDGYTF TGCAGTGGGACTCCCGGGGATGGCTACACCTTC
TRBJ1-1 TRBV29-1 . few CSVQQGPTEAFF TGCAGCGTTCAACAGGGTCCCACTGAAGCTTTCTTT
TRBJ1-1 TRBV15 TRBD1 . CATAPDRGVTVAFF TGTGCCACCGCCCCGGACAGGGGGGTCACTGTAGCTTTCTTT
TRBJ2-7 TRBV6-1 . few CASSLSPGTASYEQYF TGTGCCAGCAGCCTCTCTCCCGGGACGGCCTCCTACGAGCAGTACTTC
TRBJ2-5 TRBV6-4 TRBD2 few CASSEGGLAGVKETQYF TGTGCCAGCAGTGAAGGGGGACTAGCGGGAGTGAAAGAGACCCAGTACTTC
TRBJ2-7 TRBV12-3/TRBV12-4 . . CASTSSGLPSYEQYF TGTGCCAGCACTTCCTCCGGGCTACCATCCTACGAGCAGTACTTC
TRBJ2-5 TRBV7-8 . few CASSLEDSRDEQYF TGTGCCAGCAGCTTAGAGGATTCGAGGGATGAGCAGTACTTC
TRBJ1-1 TRBV6-1 . . CASSRITDTEAFF TGTGCCAGCAGCAGGATCACCGACACTGAAGCTTTCTTT
TRBJ2-5 TRBV12-3/TRBV12-4 . . CTSRGVLETQYF TGTACCAGCAGGGGGGTTTTGGAGACCCAGTACTTC
TRBJ2-1 TRBV25-1 . . CTSSEAGTYNEQFF TGTACCAGCAGTGAAGCAGGAACCTACAATGAGCAGTTCTTC
TRBJ1-1 TRBV6-5 . . CASSSLPGEAFF TGTGCCAGCAGTTCCCTCCCGGGTGAAGCTTTCTTT
TRBJ2-6 TRBV29-1 . few CSVAPGTSGANVLTF TGCAGCGTCGCCCCGGGGACCTCTGGGGCCAACGTCCTGACTTTC
TRBJ2-7 TRBV27 TRBD2 few CASRSGLAGGYEQYF TGTGCCAGCAGATCGGGACTAGCGGGAGGCTACGAGCAGTACTTC
TRBJ2-3 TRBV7-2 TRBD2 . CASILLAPGGTDTQYF TGTGCCAGCATCCTACTAGCGCCCGGCGGGACAGATACGCAGTATTTT
TRBJ2-7 TRBV10-3 TRBD2 . CAISEQSGNSNEQYF TGTGCCATCAGTGAGCAAAGCGGGAACAGCAATGAGCAGTACTTC
TRBJ2-5 TRBV7-2 . few CASSLGGGVSETQYF TGTGCCAGCAGCTTAGGTGGCGGGGTATCGGAGACCCAGTACTTC
TRBJ1-2 TRBV6-1 . . CASSSGTPMRVGYTF TGTGCCAGTAGTTCCGGGACCCCAATGAGGGTCGGCTACACCTTC
TRBJ2-7 TRBV2 . few CASSEVASSSYEQYF TGTGCCAGCAGTGAAGTTGCTTCCAGCTCCTACGAGCAGTACTTC
TRBJ2-5 TRBV6-5 TRBD1 . CASSSDRTGQETQYF TGTGCCAGCAGTTCGGACAGGACAGGACAAGAGACCCAGTACTTC
TRBJ1-5 TRBV28 . once CASSFLGNSNQPQHF TGTGCCAGCAGTTTCTTGGGGAATAGCAATCAGCCCCAGCATTTT
TRBJ2-1 TRBV20-1 . . CSAQGFGHNEQFF TGCAGTGCTCAGGGGTTCGGTCACAATGAGCAGTTCTTC
TRBJ2-4 TRBV12-3/TRBV12-4 . . CASSSDGGGAKNIQYF TGTGCCAGCAGCTCGGACGGAGGGGGGGCCAAAAACATTCAGTACTTC
TRBJ2-1 TRBV6-2/TRBV6-3 TRBD2 . CASSRIKTSGEQFF TGTGCCAGCAGCCGTATAAAAACTAGCGGTGAGCAGTTCTTC
TRBJ1-6 TRBV5-8 . . CASRIVISPLHF TGTGCCAGCAGGATAGTCATCTCACCCCTCCACTTT
TRBJ2-2 TRBV3-1 . once CASSQDLSLTSTNTGELFF TGTGCCAGCAGCCAAGATCTGTCCCTAACCTCTACGAACACCGGGGAGCTGTTTTTT
TRBJ2-7 TRBV20-1 . few CSGQTTYEQYF TGCAGTGGACAAACGACCTACGAGCAGTACTTC
TRBJ2-7 TRBV12-3/TRBV12-4 . . CASSFTRPGRDEQYF TGTGCCAGCAGTTTCACACGGCCGGGAAGAGACGAGCAGTACTTC
TRBJ2-6 TRBV12-3/TRBV12-4 . . CASSIQGGGSGANVLTF TGTGCCAGCAGCATACAGGGGGGGGGCTCTGGGGCCAACGTCCTGACTTTC
TRBJ2-3 TRBV5-1 . . CASSQSVGTDTHYF TGCGCCAGCAGCCAATCGGTGGGCACAGATACGCATTATTTT
TRBJ1-6 TRBV12-3/TRBV12-4 . . CASSLGVLYNSPLHF TGTGCCAGCAGTTTAGGTGTTCTCTATAATTCACCCCTCCACTTT